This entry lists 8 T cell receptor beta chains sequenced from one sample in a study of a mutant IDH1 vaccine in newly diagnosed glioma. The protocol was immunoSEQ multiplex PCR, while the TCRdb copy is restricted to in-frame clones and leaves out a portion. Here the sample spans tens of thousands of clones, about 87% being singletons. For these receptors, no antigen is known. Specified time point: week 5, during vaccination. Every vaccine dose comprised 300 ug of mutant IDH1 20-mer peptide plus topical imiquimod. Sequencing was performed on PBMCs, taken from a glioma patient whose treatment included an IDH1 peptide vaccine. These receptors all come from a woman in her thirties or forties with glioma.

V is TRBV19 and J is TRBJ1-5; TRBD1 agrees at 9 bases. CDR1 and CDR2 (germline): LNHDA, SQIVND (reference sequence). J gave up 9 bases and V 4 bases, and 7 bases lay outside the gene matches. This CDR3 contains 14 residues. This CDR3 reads CASSTPGQGPPQHF. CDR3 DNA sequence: TGTGCCAGTAGTACTCCGGGACAGGGACCGCCCCAGCATTTT.

CDR3: CASSVVYRGKDTEAFF. CDR3 bases: TGTGCCAGCAGCGTAGTCTACAGGGGGAAGGACACTGAAGCTTTCTTT. The chain has TRBV5-5 and TRBJ1-1; 8 nucleotides align to TRBD1. CDR1 SGHKS and CDR2 YYEKEE come from the germline V gene (reference sequence). V gave up 4 bases and J gave up 3 bases; unmatched junction bases: 11. The CDR3 has 16 amino acids.

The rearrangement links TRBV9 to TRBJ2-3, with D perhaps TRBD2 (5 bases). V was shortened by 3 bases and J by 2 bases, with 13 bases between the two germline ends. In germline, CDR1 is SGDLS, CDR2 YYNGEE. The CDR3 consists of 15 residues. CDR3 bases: TGTGCCAGCAGCGGCGGAGGTCTACCCACAGATACGCAGTATTTT. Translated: CASSGGGLPTDTQYF.

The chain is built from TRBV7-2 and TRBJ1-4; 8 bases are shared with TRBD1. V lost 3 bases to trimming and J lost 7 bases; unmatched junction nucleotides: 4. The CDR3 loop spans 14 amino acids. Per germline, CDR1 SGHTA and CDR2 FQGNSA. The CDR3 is CASSFSGGVEKLFF. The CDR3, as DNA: TGTGCCAGCAGCTTTTCAGGGGGCGTTGAAAAACTGTTTTTT.

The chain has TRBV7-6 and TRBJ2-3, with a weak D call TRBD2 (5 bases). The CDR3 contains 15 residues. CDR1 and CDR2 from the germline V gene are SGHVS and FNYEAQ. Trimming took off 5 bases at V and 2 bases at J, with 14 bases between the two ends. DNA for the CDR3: TGTGCCAGCAGCGTGGACGGGGAACCCACAGATACGCAGTATTTT. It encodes CASSVDGEPTDTQYF.

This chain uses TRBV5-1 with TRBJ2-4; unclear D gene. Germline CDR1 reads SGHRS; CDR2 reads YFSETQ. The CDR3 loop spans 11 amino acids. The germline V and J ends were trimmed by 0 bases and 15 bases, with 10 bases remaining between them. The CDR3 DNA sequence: TGCGCCAGCAGCTTGGACGGGCAGCCGTACTTC. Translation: CASSLDGQPYF.

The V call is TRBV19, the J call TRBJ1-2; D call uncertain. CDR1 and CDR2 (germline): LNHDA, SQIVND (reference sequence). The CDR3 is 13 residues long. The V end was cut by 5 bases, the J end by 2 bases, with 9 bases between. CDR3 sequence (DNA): TGTGCCAGTAGTCTCACGGGAAACTATGGCTACACCTTC. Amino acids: CASSLTGNYGYTF.

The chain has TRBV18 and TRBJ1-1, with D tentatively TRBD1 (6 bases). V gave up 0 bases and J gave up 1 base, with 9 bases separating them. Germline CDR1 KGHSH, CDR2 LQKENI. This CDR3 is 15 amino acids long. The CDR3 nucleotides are TGTGCCAGCTCACCACCCGGGGGCTCGAACACTGAAGCTTTCTTT. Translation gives CASSPPGGSNTEAFF.